This T cell receptor beta chain was sequenced during a study of response to subunit inactivated influenza vaccine. Study-level points and caveats: Each seasonal influenza vaccination, the authors suggested, recruits few new T cells.

TCRdb redid the calling of the RT-PCR reads with MiXCR, one entry per CDR3 protein. Altogether about 800,000 distinct CDR3 sequences are present, less than 25% being singletons, with the ten largest covering roughly 10%. A note on this clonotype: Its cognate antigen is unknown.

The source material was PBMCs from blood, sampled roughly 5 days after vaccination. This TCR came from a man in his fifties or sixties who received an inactivated influenza vaccine.

CDR3 protein: CASSPKIGAKGHTGELFF. The CDR3 DNA reads as TGTGCCAGCAGCCCCAAGATCGGCGCTAAAGGGCACACCGGGGAGCTGTTTTTT. The J gene is TRBJ2-2, the V gene TRBV3-1, with unresolved D. Germline V gene lookup returns CDR1 LGHDT and CDR2 YNNKEL (reference sequence). The CDR3 sequence is 18 residues long. V lost 4 bases, J lost 3 bases, and 21 bases lay in between.